What follows are 24 T cell receptor beta chains derived from one specimen sequenced in a study of monozygotic twins with inflammatory bowel disease. TCRdb re-called the 5' RACE reads, yielding one record per CDR3 amino acid sequence without DNA. This repertoire includes over 150,000 distinct CDR3 sequences. The material sequenced was blood. The receptors shown here come from a human donor with ulcerative colitis or Crohn's disease, or a healthy co-twin of an affected twin (not recorded which).

The chain joins TRBV5-6 to TRBJ2-1; TCRdb's assignment of TRBD2 cannot be checked, as there is no DNA. The CDR3 spans 16 residues. The V gene's germline CDR1 is SGHDT and CDR2 YYEEEE. The chain's CDR3 is CASSLRLSGGDNEQFF.

V and J are TRBV18 and TRBJ1-5. This CDR3 is built from 13 residues. The germline gives CDR1 KGHSH, CDR2 LQKENI. This CDR3 reads CASSPTTGQPQHF. Using reference TRBV18 and TRBJ1-5 for the parts outside the CDR3, the full variable domain is NAGVMQNPRHLVRRRGQEARLRCSPMKGHSHVYWYRQLPEEGLKFMVYLQKENIIDESGMPKERFSAEFPKEGPSILRIQQVVRGDSAAYFCASSPTTGQPQHFGDGTRLSIL.

CDR3 in amino acids: CSARAGQLPTEAFF. This chain uses TRBV20-1 with TRBJ1-1; checking the TCRdb D call of TRBD1 is not possible without DNA. This CDR3 has 14 amino acids. Germline CDR1 reads DFQATT; CDR2 reads SNEGSKA (reference sequence).

The chain links TRBV29-1 to TRBJ2-2; absent DNA, TCRdb's TRBD2 call cannot be checked. Germline V gene sequence: CDR1 SQVTM, CDR2 ANQGSEA. The CDR3 covers 19 residues. CDR3 sequence: CSVEDPPTSGRAETGELFF.

V usage is TRBV5-1 and J usage is TRBJ2-1; the D call of TRBD1 rests on TCRdb alone, since no DNA is present to check it. Per the germline V gene, CDR1 is SGHRS and CDR2 is YFSETQ. The CDR3 is 14 amino acids. The CDR3 sequence: CASMTGISYNEQFF.

The CDR3 reads CASAQLDRGNNEQFF. This rearrangement joins TRBV7-9 to TRBJ2-1; TCRdb reports TRBD1, a call that lacks DNA to check it against. The CDR3 contains 15 residues. From germline, CDR1 is SEHNR and CDR2 FQNEAQ (reference sequence).

The V gene is TRBV30, the J gene TRBJ2-3; TCRdb names TRBD1, which stays unverified in the absence of DNA. This CDR3 has 14 amino acids. The germline V gene has CDR1 GTSNPN and CDR2 SVGIG (reference sequence). CDR3: CAWSPGGLADTQYF.

The rearrangement links TRBV20-1 to TRBJ2-2; the D call from TCRdb, TRBD2, cannot be confirmed without DNA. The germline V gene has CDR1 DFQATT and CDR2 SNEGSKA (reference sequence). CDR3 length: 16 amino acids. The CDR3 region is CSASPLAGGGDGELFF.

The chain uses TRBV27 and TRBJ2-7; TCRdb's D call, TRBD1, is unchecked because there is no DNA. This CDR3 spans 13 amino acids. Germline CDR1 reads MNHEY; CDR2 reads SMNVEV (reference sequence). CDR3 amino acids: CASSFSGAYEQYF.

The chain links TRBV5-1 to TRBJ2-1; TCRdb designates TRBD1, a call that cannot be tested without DNA. Germline values: CDR1 SGHRS, CDR2 YFSETQ. The CDR3 totals 15 residues. This CDR3 is CASSLTGTGYNEQFF.

The gene calls are TRBV12-3 or TRBV12-4 and TRBJ2-1; TCRdb picks TRBD1, but there is no DNA to check that call. The CDR3 has 12 amino acids. The CDR3 reads CASSPGPGEQFF.

The chain combines TRBV5-8 with TRBJ1-3. Germline values: CDR1 SGHTS, CDR2 YDEGEE. The CDR3 has 13 amino acids. CDR3 protein: CASSFDPGNTIYF.

V usage is TRBV5-6 and J usage is TRBJ2-1; TCRdb's D gene call, TRBD1, goes unchecked for lack of DNA. The CDR3 length is 16 residues. Looked up from germline, CDR1 is SGHDT and CDR2 is YYEEEE. The CDR3 sequence: CASTPAGGSRGNEQFF. Full variable domain (missing parts from reference TRBV5-6 and TRBJ2-1): DAGVTQSPTHLIKTRGQQVTLRCSPKSGHDTVSWYQQALGQGPQFIFQYYEEEERQRGNFPDRFSGHQFPNYSSELNVNALLLGDSALYLCASTPAGGSRGNEQFFGPGTRLTVL.

The J gene is TRBJ2-3, the V gene TRBV4-3; as DNA is missing, the TRBD2 call by TCRdb cannot be tested. The CDR3 has 16 residues. Germline loops: CDR1 LGHNA, CDR2 YSLEER. CDR3 amino acids: CASSRGGTSDTDTQYF.

The chain recombines TRBV7-8 with TRBJ2-1; the D call from TCRdb, TRBD1, cannot be confirmed without DNA. Germline CDR1 reads SGHVS; CDR2 reads FQNEAQ. This CDR3 is built from 16 residues. The CDR3 is CASSLTGTAIYNEQFF.

The chain joins TRBV20-1 to TRBJ1-2; TCRdb reports TRBD1, a call that lacks DNA to check it against. Germline-derived CDR1 and CDR2 are DFQATT and SNEGSKA (reference sequence). This CDR3 region has 14 residues. This CDR3 reads CSARETGVSSGYTF.

The chain is built from TRBV7-7 and TRBJ2-2; TCRdb reports TRBD1, a call that lacks DNA to check it against. From germline, CDR1 is SSHAT and CDR2 FNYEAQ (reference sequence). The CDR3 extends over 16 amino acids. This CDR3 is CASSLAPGPRGGELFF.

V usage is TRBV6-1 and J usage is TRBJ2-7. Per germline, CDR1 MNHNS and CDR2 SASEGT. The CDR3 totals 13 residues. CDR3 in amino acids: CASSGTATYEQYF.

The chain carries TRBV11-2 and TRBJ2-1. Germline V gene data show CDR1 as SGHAT and CDR2 as FQNNGV. This CDR3 is 15 amino acids long. The CDR3 spells CASSLGGRSYNEQFF.

The rearrangement joins TRBV20-1 to TRBJ1-1; TCRdb's D gene call, TRBD1, goes unchecked for lack of DNA. This CDR3 is built from 14 residues. Germline assignment: CDR1 DFQATT and CDR2 SNEGSKA (reference sequence). The CDR3: CSARDPRDGTEAFF.

The chain uses TRBV7-9 and TRBJ2-1. Germline CDR1 is SEHNR and CDR2 is FQNEAQ (reference sequence). This CDR3 has 13 residues. CDR3: CTSSLRVYNEQFF.

The CDR3 loop reads CASSWPAADPYNEQFF. The chain links TRBV7-2 to TRBJ2-1. Germline loops: CDR1 SGHTA, CDR2 FQGNSA. The CDR3 contains 16 residues.

The CDR3 is CSAPGTGNNEQFF. The chain employs TRBV20-1 and TRBJ2-1; TCRdb selects TRBD1, and the lack of DNA leaves this call unchecked. Per germline, CDR1 DFQATT and CDR2 SNEGSKA (reference sequence). CDR3 length: 13 residues.

The chain uses TRBV20-1 and TRBJ2-3; TCRdb names TRBD2, which stays unverified in the absence of DNA. Germline V CDR1 and CDR2: DFQATT, SNEGSKA (reference sequence). The CDR3 has 16 amino acids. CDR3 region: CSAPPPLAGQGDTQYF.